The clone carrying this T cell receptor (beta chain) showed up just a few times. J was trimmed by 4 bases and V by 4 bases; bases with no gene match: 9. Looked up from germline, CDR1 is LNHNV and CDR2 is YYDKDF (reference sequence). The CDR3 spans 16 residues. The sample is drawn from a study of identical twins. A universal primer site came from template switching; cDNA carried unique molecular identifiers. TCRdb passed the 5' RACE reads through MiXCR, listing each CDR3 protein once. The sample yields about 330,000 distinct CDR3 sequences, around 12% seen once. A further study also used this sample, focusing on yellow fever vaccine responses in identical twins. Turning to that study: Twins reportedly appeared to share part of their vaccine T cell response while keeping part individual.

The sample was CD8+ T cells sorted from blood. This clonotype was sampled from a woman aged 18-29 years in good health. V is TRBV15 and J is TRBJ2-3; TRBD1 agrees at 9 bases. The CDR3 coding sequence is TGTGCCACCAGCATTAGCCGGGACAGGGCGCCAGATACGCAGTATTTT. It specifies CATSISRDRAPDTQYF. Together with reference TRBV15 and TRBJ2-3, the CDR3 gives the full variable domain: DAMVIQNPRYQVTQFGKPVTLSCSQTLNHNVMYWYQQKSSQAPKLLFHYYDKDFNNEADTPDNFQSRRPNTSFCFLDIRSPGLGDTAMYLCATSISRDRAPDTQYFGPGTRLTVL.